These T cell receptor beta chains were read from a single sample in a study of T cell responses to AZD1222 COVID-19 vaccine. Generated by immunoSEQ multiplex PCR, the TCRdb table keeps only in-frame clones and is missing some. The sample includes some 56,000 clones, 70% to 90% of them seen just once. The source was peripheral blood, collected on day 0 of AZD1222 vaccination. The receptor source for this set is an adult in good health. CDR3s include the opening cysteine and the closing phenylalanine or tryptophan. Clone size is given for some rows only: seen once, a few or many times, or a class if the clone is expanded.

v_gene	j_gene	abundance	CDR3aa
TRBV7-9	TRBJ2-7	-	CASTFTGANYEQYF
TRBV5-8	TRBJ2-7	-	CASSFQGNYEQYF
TRBV6-5	TRBJ1-5	-	CASSRWTDYQPQHF
TRBV5-4	TRBJ2-5	-	CASSLWDGETQYF
TRBV7-2	TRBJ2-5	-	CASSLAGGQIKGETQYF
TRBV5-1	TRBJ1-6	-	CASRVDSYYNSPLHF
TRBV19	TRBJ2-1	once	CASSKRGPYNEQFF
TRBV12-3/TRBV12-4	TRBJ1-1	-	CASSFMENTEAFF
TRBV7-9	TRBJ2-5	-	CASSLVGGFETQYF
TRBV28	TRBJ2-3	-	CASSRSRDRYTDTQYF
TRBV14	TRBJ1-1	-	CASSQSGRVNTEAFF
TRBV27	TRBJ1-5	-	CAKLPANQPQHF
TRBV6-2/TRBV6-3	TRBJ2-2	-	CASSPRRQIGELFF
TRBV4-2	TRBJ2-5	-	CASSQWTSGGDEYQETQYF
TRBV7-8	TRBJ2-7	-	CASSLVFYEQYF
TRBV11-1	TRBJ1-1	-	CASSWGSGVAEAFF
TRBV14	TRBJ2-7	-	CASSSGVEQYF
TRBV12-3/TRBV12-4	TRBJ1-5	-	CASSYDRDQPQHF
TRBV19	TRBJ1-6	once	CASSSVGQGNSPLHF
TRBV28	TRBJ1-2	once	CASSTQPGQTF
TRBV6-5	TRBJ1-2	-	CASSYSATGRGYTF
TRBV19	TRBJ1-5	-	CASSPPLEVYSNQPQHF
TRBV6-5	TRBJ1-4	-	CASSYGTNNEKLFF
TRBV21-1	TRBJ2-1	-	CASSTPAGGLVEQFF
TRBV12-3/TRBV12-4	TRBJ2-1	few	CASSLGGVNEQFF
TRBV3-1/TRBV3-2	TRBJ2-7	-	CASSSRDRGLSF
TRBV29-1	TRBJ1-1	once	CSVFGVRGLTEAFF
TRBV6-5	TRBJ2-3	-	CASSYGLAGVTDTQYF
TRBV19	TRBJ1-4	-	CASRTTDLPSTNEKLFF
TRBV28	TRBJ2-1	-	CASRTAGGPHEQFF
TRBV12-2	TRBJ1-5	-	CASRLEHRDRGIWRQPQHF
TRBV18	TRBJ1-4	-	CASSPATNEKLFF
TRBV19	TRBJ1-6	-	CASSIGEVRGSPLHF
TRBV6-5	TRBJ1-1	-	CASRDREGSEAFF
TRBV9	TRBJ1-3	-	CASSVDRAWGNTIYF
TRBV28	TRBJ2-3	-	CASSFPRGTDTQYF
TRBV11-3	TRBJ2-2	-	CASSPGVRAGELFF
TRBV28	TRBJ2-4	-	CASSRDIPGENIQYF
TRBV5-8	TRBJ1-5	once	CASRYHPPVTGTVADQPQHF
TRBV6-1	TRBJ2-7	once	CASSEGLAGGDAYEQYF
TRBV6-1	TRBJ2-1	-	CASSEVVGHNEQFF
TRBV24-1	TRBJ1-1	-	CATSDSGTPEAFF
TRBV28	TRBJ1-3	few	CASSWTGAVAGNTIYF
TRBV18	TRBJ1-6	-	CASSTTGEGYSPLHF
TRBV3-1/TRBV3-2	TRBJ2-1	-	CASSQDVGQGYNEQFF
TRBV29-1	TRBJ2-1	-	CSVRDRGDAEQFF
TRBV7-2	TRBJ1-3	-	CASSFTFPQDTIYF
TRBV12-3/TRBV12-4	TRBJ2-7	-	CASSWTGGYEQYF
TRBV6-1	TRBJ2-7	-	CASSEARQAFYEQYF
TRBV30	TRBJ2-7	-	CAWSGRGLAYEQYF
TRBV4-2	TRBJ1-2	-	CASSQPRGRNYGYTF
TRBV5-4	TRBJ2-1	few	CASSQQGISSYNEQFF
TRBV13	TRBJ2-2	-	CASSLDLGAPGTGELFF